Given below is one TCR beta chain in context. Germline V gene lookup returns CDR1 LGHDT and CDR2 YNNKEL (reference sequence). V was cut by 1 base and J by 4 bases, with 3 bases left in between. The length of the CDR3 is 12 residues. The Seattle patients, enrolled during active infection, were followed longitudinally. These data come from a study of blood T cell repertoires in COVID-19. At the level of the study: Whether acute or convalescent, the COVID-19 samples came from the United States, Italy and Spain.

In the authors' workflow: Nucleated cell number was recorded as an estimate derived from reference gene primer amplification. TCRdb's copy holds only in-frame clones and misses some; the assay was immunoSEQ multiplex PCR. That table gives V, J and clone size, and the DNA gave D and trimming. The data show around 310,000 clones, with around 90% seen just once and around 0.98% held by the top ten. The origin of this receptor is a woman in her 40s with COVID-19, enrolled during active disease. This chain joins TRBV3-1 (or the pseudogene TRBV3-2) and TRBJ2-3; D unresolved. The sequenced sample consisted of peripheral blood. The CDR3 nucleotides are TGTGCCAGCAGCCAAGGAGCAGATACGCAGTATTTT. Translated: CASSQGADTQYF.